Each of the 12 T cell receptor beta chains below was sequenced from the same sample in a study of OX40 agonist ivuxolimab in advanced cancers. TCRdb's table, derived via immunoSEQ multiplex PCR, lists solely in-frame clones and lacks some. This sample has 55,000 to 70,000 clones, with approximately 85% found just once. The sequencing used CD4+ or CD8+ T cells sorted from blood, collected in a trial of the OX40 agonist ivuxolimab. Receptors were obtained from an adult with an advanced solid tumor such as melanoma, head and neck, liver or kidney cancer.

This sequence joins TRBV5-4 and TRBJ2-3, with 14 bases lining up with TRBD2. The germline V gene encodes CDR1 SGHNT and CDR2 YYREEE (reference sequence). There are 20 residues in the CDR3. Unmatched junction bases numbered 20, after V lost 3 bases and J lost 8 bases. CDR3 coding DNA: TGTGCCAGCAGCTACGGGACTAGCGGGAGTAAGGGGGCCCAAGTTGGTACGCAGTATTTT. Translating gives CASSYGTSGSKGAQVGTQYF.

The J gene is TRBJ1-2, the V gene TRBV5-4, with D unresolved. The CDR3 contains 16 residues. The germline gives CDR1 SGHNT, CDR2 YYREEE (reference sequence). V lost 4 bases and J 4 bases, leaving 20 bases between the germline ends. CDR3 coding DNA: TGTGCCAGCAGCGTGGGAACCCTTCTAGCTTCCTATGGCTACACCTTC. Encoded protein: CASSVGTLLASYGYTF.

This clone was seen more than once but under ten times. The chain has TRBV2 and TRBJ2-7; a weak D match, TRBD2 (6 bases). The CDR3 covers 14 residues. Per germline, CDR1 SNHLY and CDR2 FYNNEI. Trimming stripped 8 bases from V and 7 bases from J, with 21 bases between. CDR3 protein: CASSMTRTSSEQYF. In nucleotides, the CDR3 is TGTGCCAGCTCGATGACTAGAACTTCGTCTGAGCAGTACTTC.

The chain links TRBV13 to TRBJ2-1, with 9 nucleotides matching TRBD2. Germline values: CDR1 PRHDT, CDR2 FYEKMQ (reference sequence). The V segment lost 3 bases and the J segment 0 bases; nucleotides outside the gene matches: 12. The CDR3 contains 19 residues. CDR3 loop: CASSLRGAGGLSSYNEQFF. In DNA form, the CDR3 reads TGTGCCAGCAGCTTGAGGGGAGCGGGAGGTCTTAGCTCCTACAATGAGCAGTTCTTC.

The chain recombines TRBV5-1 with TRBJ2-3; possibly TRBD1 for D (6 bases). Germline V gives CDR1 SGHRS, CDR2 YFSETQ. Trimming took 1 base from V and 2 from J, leaving 8 bases between them. CDR3 length: 14 residues. The CDR3 nucleotides are TGCGCCAGCAGCTTGAGGGGGAACACAGATACGCAGTATTTT. Its translation: CASSLRGNTDTQYF.

This chain joins TRBV7-3 and TRBJ2-1; 7 nucleotides line up with TRBD2. The CDR3 is 18 amino acids. Germline assignment: CDR1 SGHTA and CDR2 FQGTGA. Trimming took 2 bases from V and 7 from J; bases not matched to a gene: 17. In nucleotides, the CDR3 is TGTGCCAGCAGCTTAGCGGGAGTAGAGGGCAGCCAGAGGAATGAGCAGTTCTTC. Encoded protein: CASSLAGVEGSQRNEQFF.

This sequence joins TRBV5-1 and TRBJ2-7; D possibly uses TRBD1 or TRBD2 (6 bases each). Germline CDR1 and CDR2: SGHRS and YFSETQ. V lost 4 bases to trimming and J lost 1 base, with 15 bases between them. This CDR3 has 15 residues. The CDR3 reads CASSTGAGLSYEQYF. The DNA of the CDR3 is TGCGCCAGCAGCACGGGGGCAGGGCTTTCCTACGAGCAGTACTTC.

V and J are TRBV7-9 and TRBJ2-7, with D tentatively TRBD1 (5 bases). The CDR3 totals 15 residues. V dropped 3 bases and J dropped 0 bases, with 12 bases sitting between them. Germline values: CDR1 SEHNR, CDR2 FQNEAQ (reference sequence). CDR3 sequence: CASSLDMSVSYEQYF. DNA for the CDR3: TGTGCCAGCAGCTTGGACATGAGTGTCTCCTACGAGCAGTACTTC. Using reference TRBV7-9 and TRBJ2-7 for the parts outside the CDR3, the full variable domain is DTGVSQNPRHKITKRGQNVTFRCDPISEHNRLYWYRQTLGQGPEFLTYFQNEAQLEKSRLLSDRFSAERPKGSFSTLEIQRTEQGDSAMYLCASSLDMSVSYEQYFGPGTRLTVT.

The V call is TRBV11-3, the J call TRBJ2-1, with D possibly being TRBD2 (6 bases). Germline CDR1 reads SGHNT; CDR2 reads YENEEA. The CDR3 covers 17 residues. Trimming pared 1 base from V and 7 bases from J, leaving 20 bases between. CDR3 DNA sequence: TGTGCCAGCAGCTTAGTCCGTTCCAGGGATGGAGGGAATGAGCAGTTCTTC. Encoded protein: CASSLVRSRDGGNEQFF. The full variable domain, completed using reference TRBV11-3 and TRBJ2-1, is EAGVVQSPRYKIIEKKQPVAFWCNPISGHNTLYWYLQNLGQGPELLIRYENEEAVDDSQLPKDRFSAERLKGVDSTLKIQPAELGDSAVYLCASSLVRSRDGGNEQFFGPGTRLTVL.

The CDR3 sequence is CASQTKTGFDEQYF. As DNA, the CDR3 is TGCGCCAGCCAAACTAAGACAGGCTTCGACGAGCAGTACTTC. The chain has TRBV5-1 and TRBJ2-7; D perhaps matches TRBD1 (6 bases). V lost 7 bases to trimming and J lost 5 bases, with 19 bases between them. The CDR3 is made up of 14 amino acids. Germline values: CDR1 SGHRS, CDR2 YFSETQ.

A single count supports this clone. V and J are TRBV30 and TRBJ2-7; D is unclear. Germline-derived CDR1 and CDR2 are GTSNPN and SVGIG (reference sequence). The CDR3 contains 12 residues. Between the trimmed V and J ends, which lost 2 bases and 2 bases, there was a span of 7 bases. The CDR3, as DNA: TGTGCCTGGAGTAGTGGGCCCTACGAGCAGTACTTC. Amino acids: CAWSSGPYEQYF.

The chain is built from TRBV27 and TRBJ2-5; D uncertain. The CDR3 contains 13 residues. The V gene lost 3 bases and the J gene lost 1 base, with 6 bases spanning the gap. CDR1 and CDR2 from the germline V gene are MNHEY and SMNVEV (reference sequence). For the CDR3, the DNA is TGTGCCAGCAGTTTCCAGTCCCAAGAGACCCAGTACTTC. As protein: CASSFQSQETQYF.